There are a few counts of the clone carrying this T cell receptor beta chain. Its target is not known. CDR3 length: 14 amino acids. Trimming left V 3 bases short and J 3 bases short, with 11 bases between. Germline CDR1 and CDR2: PRHDT and FYEKMQ (reference sequence). This sample is part of a study of identical twins. Study observations and caveats: Reduced insertions were recorded for abundant cord blood beta clonotypes, with no such pattern in memory repertoires. Twins' surplus sharing was weaker for beta out-of-frame sequences.

Carrying unique molecular identifiers, the cDNA also gained a universal primer site through template switching. TCRdb re-called the 5' RACE reads through MiXCR, storing one row per CDR3 protein. The sample has some 600,000 distinct CDR3 sequences, just over 7% seen once. The sample was also reused in another study, on yellow fever vaccine responses in identical twins.

The rearrangement links TRBV13 to TRBJ2-5, with D possibly TRBD1 on 6 matching bases. The sequence derives from a young woman in good health. The sample taken for sequencing was PBMCs. The CDR3 DNA follows: TGTGCCAGCAGCTTCCAGGACAGAAAAGAGACCCAGTACTTC. Translation: CASSFQDRKETQYF.